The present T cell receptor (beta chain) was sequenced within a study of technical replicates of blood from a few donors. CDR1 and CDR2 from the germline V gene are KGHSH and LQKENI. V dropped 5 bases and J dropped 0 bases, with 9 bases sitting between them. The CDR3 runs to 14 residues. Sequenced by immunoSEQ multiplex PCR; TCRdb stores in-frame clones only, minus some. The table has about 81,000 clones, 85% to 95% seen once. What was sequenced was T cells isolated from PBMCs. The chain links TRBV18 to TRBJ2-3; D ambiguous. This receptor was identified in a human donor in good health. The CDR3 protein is CASSSVPSTDTQYF. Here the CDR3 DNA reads TGTGCCAGCTCATCTGTTCCTAGCACAGATACGCAGTATTTT.